This TCR beta chain was recorded in a study of Ad26.COV2.S vaccination and SARS-CoV-2 variants. Described treatment: about 20 received Ad26.COV2.S at low or high dose, single or two shots; 5 received placebo; per-sample allocation not given. Sample collection was performed on day 63 after the first vaccine or placebo injection. An Ad26 vector carrying the Wuhan-strain SARS-CoV-2 spike served as the vaccine. The CDR3 runs 17 residues. Trimming left V 0 bases short and J 2 bases short, with 17 bases between. Per germline, CDR1 SGHDN and CDR2 FVKESK. Assay: immunoSEQ multiplex PCR; the TCRdb copy retains only in-frame clones and omits some. The data contain about 480,000 clones, around 88% of them singletons.

This TCR derives from a person between 18 and 65 years old who received the Ad26.COV2.S COVID-19 vaccine or a placebo. The J gene is TRBJ2-7, the V gene TRBV14, with no clear D. The sequencing here drew on peripheral blood, taken in a trial of Ad26.COV2.S vaccine versus placebo. The CDR3 is CASSQDLEENHPYEQYF. DNA for the CDR3: TGTGCCAGCAGCCAAGATCTTGAGGAGAACCACCCCTACGAGCAGTACTTC.